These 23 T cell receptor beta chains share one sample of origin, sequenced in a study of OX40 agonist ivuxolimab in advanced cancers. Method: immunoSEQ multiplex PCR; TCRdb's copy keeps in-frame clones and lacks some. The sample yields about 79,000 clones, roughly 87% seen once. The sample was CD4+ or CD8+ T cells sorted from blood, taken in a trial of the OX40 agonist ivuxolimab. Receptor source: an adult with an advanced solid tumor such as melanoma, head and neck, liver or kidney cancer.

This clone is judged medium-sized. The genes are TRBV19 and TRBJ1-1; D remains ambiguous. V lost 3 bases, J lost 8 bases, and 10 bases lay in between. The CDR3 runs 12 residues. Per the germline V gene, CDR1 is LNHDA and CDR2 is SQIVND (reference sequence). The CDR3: CASSIRYGEAFF. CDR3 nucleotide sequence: TGTGCCAGTAGTATTCGTTACGGGGAAGCTTTCTTT.

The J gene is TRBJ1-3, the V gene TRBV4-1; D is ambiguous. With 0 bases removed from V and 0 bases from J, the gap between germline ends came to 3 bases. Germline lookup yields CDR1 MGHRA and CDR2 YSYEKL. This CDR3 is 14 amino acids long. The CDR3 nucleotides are TGCGCCAGCAGCCAAGACAGCTCTGGAAACACCATATATTTT. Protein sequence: CASSQDSSGNTIYF.

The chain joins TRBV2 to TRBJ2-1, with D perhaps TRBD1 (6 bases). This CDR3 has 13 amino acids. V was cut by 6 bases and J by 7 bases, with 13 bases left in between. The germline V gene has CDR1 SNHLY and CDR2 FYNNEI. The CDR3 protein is CASRQGSWNEQFF. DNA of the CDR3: TGTGCCAGCAGGCAGGGGTCCTGGAATGAGCAGTTCTTC. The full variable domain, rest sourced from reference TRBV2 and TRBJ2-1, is EPEVTQTPSHQVTQMGQEVILRCVPISNHLYFYWYRQILGQKVEFLVSFYNNEISEKSEIFDDQFSVERPDGSNFTLKIRSTKLEDSAMYFCASRQGSWNEQFFGPGTRLTVL.

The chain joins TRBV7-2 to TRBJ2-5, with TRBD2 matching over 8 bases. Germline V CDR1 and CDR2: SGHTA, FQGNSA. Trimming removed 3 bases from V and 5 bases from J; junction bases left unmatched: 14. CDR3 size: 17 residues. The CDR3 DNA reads TGTGCCAGCAGCTTCCTTACCCGATCCCCGGGGGGGGAGACCCAGTACTTC. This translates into CASSFLTRSPGGETQYF.

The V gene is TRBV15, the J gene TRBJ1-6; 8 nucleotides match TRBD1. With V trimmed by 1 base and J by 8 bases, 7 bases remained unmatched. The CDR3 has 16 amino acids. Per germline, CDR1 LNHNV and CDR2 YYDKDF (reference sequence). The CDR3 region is CATSRVLDRAYSPLHF. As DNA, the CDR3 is TGTGCCACCAGCAGAGTCCTGGACAGGGCCTATTCACCCCTCCACTTT.

This CDR3 reads CASSESARGGYTF. The CDR3 nucleotides read TGCGCCAGCAGTGAGTCCGCGAGGGGTGGCTACACCTTC. The rearrangement links TRBV10-2 to TRBJ1-2; D may be TRBD1 (5 bases). CDR3 size: 13 residues. The V gene lost 0 bases and the J gene lost 7 bases, with 9 bases spanning the gap. The V gene's germline CDR1 is WSHSY and CDR2 SAAADI.

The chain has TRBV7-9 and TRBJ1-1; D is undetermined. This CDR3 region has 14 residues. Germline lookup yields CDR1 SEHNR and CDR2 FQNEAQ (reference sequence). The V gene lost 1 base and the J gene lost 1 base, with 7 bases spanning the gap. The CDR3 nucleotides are TGTGCCAGCAGCTTAGAGGGATCGAACACTGAAGCTTTCTTT. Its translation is CASSLEGSNTEAFF.

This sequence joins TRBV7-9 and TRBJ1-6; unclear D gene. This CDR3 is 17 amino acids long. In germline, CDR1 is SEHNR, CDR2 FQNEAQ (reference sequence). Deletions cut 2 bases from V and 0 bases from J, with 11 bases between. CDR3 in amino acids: CASSLSGRSSYNSPLHF. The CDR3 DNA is TGTGCCAGCAGCTTAAGTGGACGGAGCTCCTATAATTCACCCCTCCACTTT. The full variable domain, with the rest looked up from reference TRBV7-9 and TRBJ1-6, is DTGVSQNPRHKITKRGQNVTFRCDPISEHNRLYWYRQTLGQGPEFLTYFQNEAQLEKSRLLSDRFSAERPKGSFSTLEIQRTEQGDSAMYLCASSLSGRSSYNSPLHFGNGTRLTVT.

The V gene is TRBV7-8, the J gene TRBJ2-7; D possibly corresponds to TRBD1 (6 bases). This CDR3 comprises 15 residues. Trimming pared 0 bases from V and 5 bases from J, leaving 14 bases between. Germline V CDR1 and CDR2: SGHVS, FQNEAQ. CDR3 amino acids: CASSLAPGRGHEQYV. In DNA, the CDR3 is TGTGCCAGCAGCTTAGCGCCCGGCAGGGGCCACGAGCAGTACGTC.

The CDR3 DNA follows: TGTGCCAGCAGCCTTGCTGGGCCCTACGAGCAGTACGTC. Protein sequence: CASSLAGPYEQYV. The chain is built from TRBV28 and TRBJ2-7, with no clear D. V was trimmed by 6 bases and J by 2 bases, leaving 11 bases between them. The CDR3 is 13 residues long. Germline CDR1 reads MDHEN; CDR2 reads SYDVKM.

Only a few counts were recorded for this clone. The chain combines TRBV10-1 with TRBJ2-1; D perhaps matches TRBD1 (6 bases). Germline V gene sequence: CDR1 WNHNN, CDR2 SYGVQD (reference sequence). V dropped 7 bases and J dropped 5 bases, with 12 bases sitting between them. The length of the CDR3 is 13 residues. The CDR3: CASKGGENNEQFF. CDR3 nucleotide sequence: TGCGCCAGCAAAGGGGGAGAGAACAATGAGCAGTTCTTC.

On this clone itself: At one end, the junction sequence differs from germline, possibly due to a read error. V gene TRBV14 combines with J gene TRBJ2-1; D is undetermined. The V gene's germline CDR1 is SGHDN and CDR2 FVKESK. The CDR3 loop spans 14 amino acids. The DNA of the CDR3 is TGTGGCAGCAGCCCAGCCCGAGACTACAATGAGCAGTTCTTC. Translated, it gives CGSSPARDYNEQFF.

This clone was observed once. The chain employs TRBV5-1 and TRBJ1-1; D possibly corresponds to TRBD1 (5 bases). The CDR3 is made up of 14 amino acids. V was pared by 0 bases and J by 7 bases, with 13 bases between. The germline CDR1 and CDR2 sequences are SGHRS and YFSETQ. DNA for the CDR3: TGCGCCAGCAGCTTGGAAACAGGAACTAATGAAGCTTTCTTT. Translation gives CASSLETGTNEAFF. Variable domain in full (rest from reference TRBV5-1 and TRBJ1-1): KAGVTQTPRYLIKTRGQQVTLSCSPISGHRSVSWYQQTPGQGLQFLFEYFSETQRNKGNFPGRFSGRQFSNSRSEMNVSTLELGDSALYLCASSLETGTNEAFFGQGTRLTVV.

CDR3 nucleotide sequence: TGCAGCGTTACTGGACAGGGGCTCTCTGGGGCCAACGTCCTGACTTTC. Translation: CSVTGQGLSGANVLTF. V usage is TRBV29-1 and J usage is TRBJ2-6, with 9 bases identical to TRBD1. This CDR3 contains 16 residues. From germline, CDR1 is SQVTM and CDR2 ANQGSEA. The junction had 5 bases not matched to a gene; V was cut back by 5 bases and J by 0 bases.

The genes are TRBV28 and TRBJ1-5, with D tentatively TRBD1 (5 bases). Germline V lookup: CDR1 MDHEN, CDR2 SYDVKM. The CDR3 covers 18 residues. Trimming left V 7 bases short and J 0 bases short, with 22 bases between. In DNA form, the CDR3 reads TGTGCCAGCATTACCAGAGCATGGGACTGGAGTAGCAATCAGCCCCAGCATTTT. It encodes CASITRAWDWSSNQPQHF. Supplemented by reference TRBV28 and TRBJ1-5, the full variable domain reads DVKVTQSSRYLVKRTGEKVFLECVQDMDHENMFWYRQDPGLGLRLIYFSYDVKMKEKGDIPEGYSVSREKKERFSLILESASTNQTSMYLCASITRAWDWSSNQPQHFGDGTRLSIL.

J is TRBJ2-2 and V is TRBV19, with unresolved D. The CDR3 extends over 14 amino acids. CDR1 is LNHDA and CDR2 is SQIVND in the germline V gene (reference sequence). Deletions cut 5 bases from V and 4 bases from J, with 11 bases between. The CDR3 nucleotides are TGTGCCAGTAGTCCCTACTGGGGCACCGGGGAGCTGTTTTTT. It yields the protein CASSPYWGTGELFF.

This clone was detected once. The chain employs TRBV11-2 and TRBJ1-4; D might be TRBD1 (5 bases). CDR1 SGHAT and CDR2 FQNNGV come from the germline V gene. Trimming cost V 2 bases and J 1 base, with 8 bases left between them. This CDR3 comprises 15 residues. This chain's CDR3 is CASSLQRGTNEKLFF. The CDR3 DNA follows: TGTGCCAGCAGCTTACAGAGGGGAACTAATGAAAAACTGTTTTTT.

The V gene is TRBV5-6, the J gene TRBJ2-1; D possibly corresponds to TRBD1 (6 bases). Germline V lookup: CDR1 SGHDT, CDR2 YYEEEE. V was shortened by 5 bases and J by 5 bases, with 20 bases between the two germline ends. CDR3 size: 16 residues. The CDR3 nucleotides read TGTGCCAGCAGTCCCAGCTCAGGGGTGGAGAACAATGAGCAGTTCTTC. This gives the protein CASSPSSGVENNEQFF.

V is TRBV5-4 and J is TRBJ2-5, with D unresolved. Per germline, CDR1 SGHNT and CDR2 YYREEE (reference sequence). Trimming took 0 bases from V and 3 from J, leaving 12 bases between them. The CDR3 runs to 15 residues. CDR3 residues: CASSLGADKEETQYF. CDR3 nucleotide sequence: TGTGCCAGCAGCTTGGGGGCGGATAAAGAAGAGACCCAGTACTTC.

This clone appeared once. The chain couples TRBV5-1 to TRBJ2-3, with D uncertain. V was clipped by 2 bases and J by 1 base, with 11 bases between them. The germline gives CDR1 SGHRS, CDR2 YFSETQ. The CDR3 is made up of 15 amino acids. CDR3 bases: TGCGCCAGCAGCTTAGCGCTGTTCGGCACAGATACGCAGTATTTT. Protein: CASSLALFGTDTQYF.

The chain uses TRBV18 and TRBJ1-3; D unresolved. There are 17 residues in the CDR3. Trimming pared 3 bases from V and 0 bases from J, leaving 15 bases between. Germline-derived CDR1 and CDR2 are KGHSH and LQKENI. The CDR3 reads CASSPPSGPASGNTIYF. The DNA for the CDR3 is TGTGCCAGCTCACCCCCTAGCGGCCCAGCCTCTGGAAACACCATATATTTT.

CDR3 sequence (DNA): TGTGCCAGCTCCCCTATGGAGGGAAACACTGAAGCTTTCTTT. Its translation is CASSPMEGNTEAFF. This chain joins TRBV18 and TRBJ1-1; D gene ambiguous. The CDR3 is 14 residues long. Germline-derived CDR1 and CDR2 are KGHSH and LQKENI. Between the trimmed V and J ends, which lost 6 bases and 2 bases, there was a span of 13 bases.

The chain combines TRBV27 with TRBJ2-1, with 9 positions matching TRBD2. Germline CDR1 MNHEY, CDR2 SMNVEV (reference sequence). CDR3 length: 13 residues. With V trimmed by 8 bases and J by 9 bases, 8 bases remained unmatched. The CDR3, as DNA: TGTGCCAGCTCTCGCGGGGGGGCGATTGAGCAGTTCTTC. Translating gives CASSRGGAIEQFF.